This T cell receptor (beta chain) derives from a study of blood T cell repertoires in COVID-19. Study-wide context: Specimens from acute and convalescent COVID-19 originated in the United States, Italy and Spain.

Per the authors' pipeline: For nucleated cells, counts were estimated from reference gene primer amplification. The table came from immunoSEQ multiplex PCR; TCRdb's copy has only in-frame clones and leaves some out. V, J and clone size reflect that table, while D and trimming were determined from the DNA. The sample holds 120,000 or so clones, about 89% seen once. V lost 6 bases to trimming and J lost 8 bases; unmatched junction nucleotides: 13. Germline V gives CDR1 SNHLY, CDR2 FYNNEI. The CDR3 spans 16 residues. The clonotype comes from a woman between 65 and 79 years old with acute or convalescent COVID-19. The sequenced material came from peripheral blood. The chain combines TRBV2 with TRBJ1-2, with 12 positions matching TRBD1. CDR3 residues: CASSAGTGGSVSGYTF. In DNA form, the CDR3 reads TGTGCCAGCAGCGCCGGGACAGGGGGCTCAGTAAGCGGCTACACCTTC.